The present TCR beta chain was sequenced within a study of Graves' ophthalmopathy and Graves' hyperthyroidism. Across the study: Peripheral blood was gathered at first diagnosis, ahead of any treatment whatsoever. Findings of the study overall: Most thyroid-expanded clonotypes exceeding 0.001 frequency were also found in blood. With 65% to 71% sensitivity and approximately 73% specificity, the model predicted ophthalmopathy progression.

In this sample, this clonotype turned up many times. Its antigen remains unknown. CDR1 and CDR2 (germline): LGHNA, YSLEER. Trimming pared 0 bases from V and 7 bases from J, leaving 6 bases between. The CDR3 length is 12 residues. Sampling more than 9 ml of fresh peripheral blood provided the PBMCs. Researchers took RNA transcripts and amplified TCR beta CDR3 regions from them. An initial RT-PCR round employing HTBI primers preceded a second-round multiplex PCR. TCRdb reanalysed the multiplex PCR reads using MiXCR and keeps one entry per CDR3 protein. Of 300,000 to 400,000 distinct CDR3 sequences detected, approximately 17% appear once; the ten largest clones hold roughly 2.3%.

The clonotype comes from an adult woman with stable Graves' hyperthyroidism. The V call is TRBV4-3, the J call TRBJ2-5, with D possibly TRBD2 on 5 matching bases. Sequences were obtained from peripheral blood. CDR3 sequence (DNA): TGCGCCAGCAGCCAAGATGGGAGGACCCAGTACTTC. It specifies CASSQDGRTQYF.